Each of the 9 T cell receptor beta chains below was sequenced from the same sample in a study of blood T cell repertoires in COVID-19 (dated by TCRdb to 2020 to 2021). The library was produced with the immunoSEQ multiplex PCR assay. TCRdb provides this immuneACCESS table in a form limited to in-frame rearrangements. Some clones are lacking; in checked studies, under half of them reflect an unresolved V gene, and why the rest are absent is not known. The sample table records roughly 400,000 clones; around 90% of these occur just once. The ten top clones hold 0.6% of the sample. The sequencing sample was made of PBMCs or T cells enriched from blood (not recorded which). All receptors derive from a man aged 18 to 30 who had recovered from COVID-19.

V is TRBV6-1 and J is TRBJ1-3, with D unclear. Germline CDR1 is MNHNS and CDR2 is SASEGT. Trimming shortened V by 2 bases and J by 0 bases, and 14 bases separated the two germline ends. This CDR3 contains 17 residues. CDR3 bases: TGTGCCAGCAGTGAAACGGTCCCGGGTTTCTCTGGAAACACCATATATTTT. This encodes CASSETVPGFSGNTIYF.

The rearrangement uses TRBV18 and TRBJ2-2; the D gene is possibly TRBD1 (6 bases). V dropped 3 bases and J dropped 5 bases, with 13 bases sitting between them. Germline lookup yields CDR1 KGHSH and CDR2 LQKENI. The CDR3 is 15 amino acids. CDR3 residues: CASSPLRGLTGELFF. The CDR3 DNA reads TGTGCCAGCTCACCGCTCAGGGGTCTTACCGGGGAGCTGTTTTTT.

The chain links TRBV19 to TRBJ1-5, with 8 bases that match TRBD1. CDR1 is LNHDA and CDR2 is SQIVND in the germline V gene (reference sequence). The CDR3 is 15 residues long. The ends lost 5 bases at V and 6 bases at J; junction bases unmatched: 9. CDR3 nucleotides: TGTGCCAGTAGTGCGGACAGGGTTCGAACTCAGCCCCAGCATTTT. Amino acid sequence: CASSADRVRTQPQHF.

The rearrangement links TRBV29-1 to TRBJ2-1; D possibly corresponds to TRBD2 (5 bases). Trimming took off 4 bases at V and 0 bases at J, with 13 bases between the two ends. The V gene's germline CDR1 is SQVTM and CDR2 ANQGSEA. The CDR3 spans 15 residues. The DNA of the CDR3 is TGCAGCGTTGGAAAGTGGGAGAGCTCCTACAATGAGCAGTTCTTC. Protein: CSVGKWESSYNEQFF.

J is TRBJ2-1 and V is TRBV7-8, with D maybe TRBD1 (6 bases). CDR3 size: 15 residues. CDR1 and CDR2 (germline): SGHVS, FQNEAQ. V lost 4 bases to trimming and J lost 2 bases, with 12 bases between them. CDR3 sequence: CASSSYRVPYNEQFF. CDR3 nucleotide sequence: TGTGCCAGCAGCTCGTACAGGGTCCCCTACAATGAGCAGTTCTTC.

In this sample, this clone turned up once. V and J are TRBV6-5 and TRBJ1-2, with TRBD1 matching over 11 bases. CDR1 is MNHEY, CDR2 SVGAGI, per germline. CDR3 length: 14 amino acids. V lost 6 bases and J lost 2; bases outside the gene matches: 2. The CDR3 DNA sequence: TGTGCCAGCAGCTGGACAGGGGGCAACTATGGCTACACCTTC. It specifies CASSWTGGNYGYTF.

The V call is TRBV7-9, the J call TRBJ1-2; 7 positions match TRBD1. The junction had 6 bases not matched to a gene; V was cut back by 4 bases and J by 1 base. Germline CDR1 is SEHNR and CDR2 is FQNEAQ (reference sequence). This CDR3 has 15 residues. In DNA form, the CDR3 reads TGTGCCAGCAGCTCCACAGGGGCGATTAACTATGGCTACACCTTC. This codes for CASSSTGAINYGYTF.

The V call is TRBV27, the J call TRBJ2-3; 7 nucleotides line up with TRBD2. Germline V gene lookup returns CDR1 MNHEY and CDR2 SMNVEV (reference sequence). The V and J ends lost 0 bases and 0 bases, in that order; junction bases with no gene match: 6. The CDR3 runs to 17 residues. The CDR3 DNA is TGTGCCAGCAGTTTATCGACCTCTAGCGGCAGCACAGATACGCAGTATTTT. Translated, it gives CASSLSTSSGSTDTQYF.

The rearrangement joins TRBV5-1 to TRBJ2-7; TRBD1 agrees at 8 bases. The CDR3 sequence is 14 residues long. After removal of 0 bases from V and 5 bases from J, the junction contained 4 bases not matched to a gene. From germline, CDR1 is SGHRS and CDR2 YFSETQ. Here the CDR3 reads CASSLGRGQDEQYF. The CDR3, as DNA: TGCGCCAGCAGCTTGGGCAGGGGGCAGGACGAGCAGTACTTC.